Shown below are 2 T cell receptor beta chains from a single sample sequenced in a study of metastatic and nonmetastatic thyroid tumors. Every patient was untreated before thyroid surgery. With MiXCR, TCRdb called clones anew from the PCR reads. This sample has around 20,000 clones, with 20% to 25% found just once. The source material was tumor tissue. The receptors come from a female donor with papillary thyroid cancer or a benign thyroid nodule (not recorded which). Some clones in this sample may be carry-over from other donors' samples.

This clone was detected many times. V is TRBV19 and J is TRBJ1-2, with a weak D call TRBD1 (5 bases). V shed 4 bases and J shed 3 bases, with 9 bases lying between them. CDR3 length equals 13 residues. Looked up from germline, CDR1 is LNHDA and CDR2 is SQIVND (reference sequence). CDR3 sequence reads: CASSRDGDYGYTF. In DNA form, the CDR3 reads TGTGCCAGTAGTAGGGACGGGGACTATGGCTACACCTTC.

This clone was observed at least ten times. The V call is TRBV11-2, the J call TRBJ1-1; possible D gene TRBD1, 6 bases. Per germline, CDR1 SGHAT and CDR2 FQNNGV. V dropped 1 base and J dropped 1 base, with 13 bases sitting between them. This CDR3 has 16 residues. The chain's CDR3 is CASSLVWGRTNTEAFF. The CDR3 DNA reads as TGTGCCAGCAGCTTAGTTTGGGGGCGAACGAACACTGAAGCTTTCTTT. Full variable domain (missing parts from reference TRBV11-2 and TRBJ1-1): EAGVAQSPRYKIIEKRQSVAFWCNPISGHATLYWYQQILGQGPKLLIQFQNNGVVDDSQLPKDRFSAERLKGVDSTLKIQPAKLEDSAVYLCASSLVWGRTNTEAFFGQGTRLTVV.